The 8 T cell receptor beta chains given below trace back to one sample, sequenced in a study of regulatory T cells in long-lasting Graves disease. Regarding time point: newly diagnosed GD, antithyroid drugs for less than 3 months. The TCR library was made from RNA that had been extracted from PBMCs in TRIzol. Investigators prepared the TCR beta libraries by applying iRepertoire HTBI primers and Arm-PCR of CDR3 regions. MiXCR, run by TCRdb on the multiplex PCR reads, gives a single entry per CDR3 protein. Among around 460,000 distinct CDR3 sequences listed, around 15% were seen once. These same data were also listed under a study on T cells in Graves' hyperthyroidism and ophthalmopathy.

Here the sequenced sample was peripheral blood mononuclear cells (PBMCs), taken at new diagnosis, from a patient treated with antithyroid drugs. These receptors were collected from a woman between 50 and 59 years old with Graves disease.

V is TRBV20-1 and J is TRBJ2-7, with 8 nucleotides matching TRBD2. The germline V gene encodes CDR1 DFQATT and CDR2 SNEGSKA (reference sequence). This CDR3 is 14 amino acids long. V trimming: 6 bases; J trimming: 2 bases; junction bases outside the gene matches: 9. In DNA form, the CDR3 reads TGCAGTGCCCCCGGGGGGGCGCTCCCCTACGAGCAGTACTTC. It is translated as CSAPGGALPYEQYF.

This clonotype was recorded at least ten times. The chain combines TRBV5-1 with TRBJ2-4, with 11 bases that match TRBD1. Germline V lookup: CDR1 SGHRS, CDR2 YFSETQ. The V and J ends lost 4 bases and 7 bases, in that order; junction bases with no gene match: 4. CDR3 length equals 14 residues. CDR3 sequence reads: CASSPRDRGNIQYF. The CDR3 bases are TGCGCCAGCAGCCCCCGGGACAGGGGGAACATTCAGTACTTC.

This clonotype has only a few counts. The chain recombines TRBV10-3 with TRBJ1-2; 8 nucleotides line up with TRBD1. This CDR3 has 13 amino acids. Germline trimming cut 2 bases from V and 4 bases from J; bases unmatched to any gene: 0. Germline lookup yields CDR1 ENHRY and CDR2 SYGVKD. CDR3 sequence reads: CAISEGQGYGYTF. The CDR3 bases are TGTGCCATCAGTGAGGGACAGGGCTATGGCTACACCTTC.

This clonotype was detected many times. This chain links TRBV10-3 with TRBJ2-1; D is undetermined. V shed 4 bases and J shed 7 bases, with 8 bases lying between them. This CDR3 comprises 12 residues. Germline CDR1 is ENHRY and CDR2 is SYGVKD. The CDR3 loop reads CAISGAENEQFF. In DNA form, the CDR3 reads TGTGCCATCAGTGGCGCGGAGAATGAGCAGTTCTTC.

This clonotype showed up just a few times. V usage is TRBV6-2 or TRBV6-3 and J usage is TRBJ2-3; 7 nucleotides match TRBD2. The V segment lost 4 bases and the J segment 3 bases; nucleotides outside the gene matches: 7. The V gene's germline CDR1 is MNHEY and CDR2 SVGEGT. The CDR3 totals 15 residues. CDR3: CASSSPPGGTDTQYF. The CDR3 region has the DNA TGTGCCAGCAGTTCCCCCCCCGGGGGGACAGATACGCAGTATTTT.

A remark on this clonotype: Sequence at one end of the junction differs from germline and may be a read error. The chain combines TRBV6-1 with TRBJ2-5; D is possibly TRBD1 (5 bases). The length of the CDR3 is 13 residues. Germline CDR1 and CDR2: MNHNS and SASEGT. CDR3 DNA: TGTGCCAGCAGTCCAGGGAATCAAGAGGCCCAGTACTTC. This translates into CASSPGNQEAQYF.

This clonotype was observed many times. The gene calls are TRBV20-1 and TRBJ2-7; D is uncertain. V was pared by 3 bases and J by 3 bases, with 9 bases between. Germline values: CDR1 DFQATT, CDR2 SNEGSKA (reference sequence). The CDR3 length is 12 residues. The CDR3 DNA follows: TGCAGTGCTAGGATTTCTAGCTACGAGCAGTACTTC. Translated: CSARISSYEQYF.

The chain couples TRBV20-1 to TRBJ2-5, with 7 bases fitting TRBD2. Germline V CDR1 and CDR2: DFQATT, SNEGSKA (reference sequence). The CDR3 loop spans 12 amino acids. J lost 2 bases, V lost 7 bases, and 4 bases had no gene match. The CDR3 bases are TGCAGTGTACCGGGACTACAAGAGACCCAGTACTTC. It translates to CSVPGLQETQYF.